These 32 T cell receptor beta chains share one sample of origin, sequenced in a study of cytomegalovirus exposure and HLA in healthy donors (dated by TCRdb to between 2016 and 2019). The method was the immunoSEQ multiplex PCR assay. For the multiplex PCR, a mixture combining 60 forward primers for TCR Vbeta segments and 13 reverse primers for TCR Jbeta segments was used. In TCRdb, the immuneACCESS table is reduced to in-frame sequences with V and J assigned. These tables do not hold every clone; where another copy was compared, an unresolved V gene accounts for under half, and the others remain unexplained. Counted in this sample were about 220,000 clones; 82% of them appeared once. The ten largest account for roughly 6% of the sample. Sequences were obtained from PBMCs. The origin of the receptors is a man between 40 and 49 years old in good health and CMV-seropositive.

This clone was observed a handful of times. This chain uses TRBV11-2 with TRBJ2-3, with TRBD2 matching over 10 bases. This CDR3 has 18 residues. V lost 4 bases to trimming and J lost 5 bases; unmatched junction nucleotides: 15. CDR1 and CDR2 from the germline V gene are SGHAT and FQNNGV. CDR3 in DNA: TGTGCCAGCAGCTCCAGAGCGGGAGGGCCTGAGGGGGGAGATACGCAGTATTTT. This codes for CASSSRAGGPEGGDTQYF.

The rearrangement joins TRBV9 to TRBJ2-2; possibly TRBD2 for D (6 bases). CDR3 length: 14 residues. Trimming took off 0 bases at V and 5 bases at J, with 8 bases between the two ends. The germline gives CDR1 SGDLS, CDR2 YYNGEE. The CDR3 bases are TGTGCCAGCAGCGTAGTCGGGAGAACCGGGGAGCTGTTTTTT. This gives the protein CASSVVGRTGELFF.

The CDR3 here is CASSPGPAGYEQYV. The CDR3, as DNA: TGTGCCAGCAGCCCGGGGCCAGCGGGCTACGAGCAGTACGTC. The chain joins TRBV9 to TRBJ2-7; maybe TRBD2 (6 bases). Trimming cost V 4 bases and J 3 bases, with 14 bases left between them. Germline V gene lookup returns CDR1 SGDLS and CDR2 YYNGEE. The CDR3 length is 14 residues.

Concerning this clone itself: Other DNA sequences in this sample translate to the same CDR3. The chain links TRBV16 to TRBJ1-2; a possible D gene is TRBD1 (5 bases). CDR3 length: 13 residues. Germline CDR1 is KGHSY and CDR2 is FQNENV. Trimming took off 0 bases at V and 5 bases at J, with 7 bases between the two ends. CDR3 amino acids: CASSQSPGYGYTF. CDR3 DNA sequence: TGTGCCAGCAGCCAATCGCCAGGGTATGGCTACACCTTC. Supplemented by reference TRBV16 and TRBJ1-2, the full variable domain reads GEEVAQTPKHLVRGEGQKAKLYCAPIKGHSYVFWYQQVLKNEFKFLISFQNENVFDETGMPKERFSAKCLPNSPCSLEIQATKLEDSAVYFCASSQSPGYGYTFGSGTRLTVV.

The chain has TRBV18 and TRBJ1-1; D ambiguous. Germline-derived CDR1 and CDR2 are KGHSH and LQKENI. The CDR3 loop spans 13 amino acids. V gave up 1 base and J gave up 8 bases, with 11 bases separating them. CDR3 nucleotide sequence: TGTGCCAGCTCACCACAAGAGAATCTAGAAGCTTTCTTT. Its protein product is CASSPQENLEAFF.

This clone showed up just a few times. The chain carries TRBV6-1 and TRBJ1-1; the D gene is possibly TRBD1 (5 bases). Trimming took off 2 bases at V and 3 bases at J, with 7 bases between the two ends. Germline V CDR1 and CDR2: MNHNS, SASEGT. The CDR3 totals 13 residues. CDR3 amino acids: CASSELGHTEAFF. In nucleotides, the CDR3 is TGTGCCAGCAGTGAACTGGGGCACACTGAAGCTTTCTTT.

A few counts support this clone. V and J are TRBV6-1 and TRBJ1-1; the D is unclear. V lost 6 bases and J lost 11, with 13 bases in between. Germline V gives CDR1 MNHNS, CDR2 SASEGT. The CDR3 extends over 11 amino acids. The CDR3 is CASSSVCTAFF. Written as DNA, the CDR3 is TGTGCCAGCAGCTCAGTATGTACGGCTTTCTTT.

V is TRBV29-1 and J is TRBJ2-7, with 11 positions matching TRBD2. Germline trimming cut 5 bases from V and 1 base from J; bases unmatched to any gene: 1. CDR3 length equals 13 residues. Germline assignment: CDR1 SQVTM and CDR2 ANQGSEA. The CDR3 DNA reads as TGCAGCGTTATAGCGGGAGGGTCCTACGAGCAGTACTTC. It yields the protein CSVIAGGSYEQYF.

This clone was observed a few times. The chain employs TRBV14 and TRBJ2-3, with a tentative D call TRBD1 (6 bases). CDR1 SGHDN and CDR2 FVKESK come from the germline V gene. The CDR3 runs to 15 residues. V lost 5 bases, J lost 2 bases, and 14 bases lay in between. The CDR3 region has the DNA TGTGCCAGCAGCTCCCGACAGGCGTACACAGATACGCAGTATTTT. The encoded protein is CASSSRQAYTDTQYF.

V is TRBV6-5 and J is TRBJ1-5, with TRBD1 identical over 12 bases. Trimming removed 6 bases from V and 9 bases from J; junction bases left unmatched: 6. In germline, CDR1 is MNHEY, CDR2 SVGAGI. This CDR3 spans 14 amino acids. This CDR3 is CASSLGQGAVPQHF. The DNA of the CDR3 is TGTGCCAGCAGCCTGGGACAGGGGGCTGTGCCCCAGCATTTT.

V is TRBV6-5 and J is TRBJ2-1, with 8 positions matching TRBD2. V was pared by 0 bases and J by 6 bases, with 7 bases of the junction left unmatched. Germline-derived CDR1 and CDR2 are MNHEY and SVGAGI. The CDR3 length is 16 residues. CDR3 coding DNA: TGTGCCAGCAGTTACTCAACGGCTAGCGGGTCCAATGAGCAGTTCTTC. Protein sequence: CASSYSTASGSNEQFF.

This rearrangement joins TRBV11-3 to TRBJ2-7; 10 bases are a match to TRBD2. Germline CDR1 SGHNT, CDR2 YENEEA. Trimming cost V 5 bases and J 5 bases; bases outside gene matches: 9. This CDR3 region has 15 residues. CDR3 sequence reads: CASSRRGTSDDEQYF. The CDR3 coding sequence is TGTGCCAGCAGCCGGCGCGGGACTAGCGACGACGAGCAGTACTTC.

This chain uses TRBV5-1 with TRBJ1-2; TRBD1 is a possible D gene (6 bases). The CDR3 runs 15 residues. V dropped 0 bases and J dropped 3 bases, with 12 bases sitting between them. Germline assignment: CDR1 SGHRS and CDR2 YFSETQ. The CDR3 bases are TGCGCCAGCAGCTTGGAAGGCCAGGGGCACTATGGCTACACCTTC. Protein sequence: CASSLEGQGHYGYTF.

V and J are TRBV4-1 and TRBJ2-7; D is perhaps TRBD1 (6 bases). V lost 2 bases to trimming and J lost 3 bases, with 14 bases between them. Per germline, CDR1 MGHRA and CDR2 YSYEKL. CDR3 length: 15 residues. The CDR3 loop reads CASSQPHRGGYEQYF. The CDR3 DNA follows: TGCGCCAGCAGCCAACCCCACAGAGGGGGCTACGAGCAGTACTTC.

The gene calls are TRBV18 and TRBJ1-5; 9 bases are a match to TRBD1. The CDR3 runs 14 residues. The germline CDR1 and CDR2 sequences are KGHSH and LQKENI. With V trimmed by 3 bases and J by 7 bases, 4 bases remained unmatched. CDR3 DNA sequence: TGTGCCAGCTCACCGGGGACAGGGTACCAGCCCCAGCATTTT. Translating it yields CASSPGTGYQPQHF.

The V and J genes are TRBV30 and TRBJ2-2; D is unclear. Germline V gene sequence: CDR1 GTSNPN, CDR2 SVGIG (reference sequence). The CDR3 covers 11 residues. The V and J ends lost 0 bases and 7 bases respectively, with 3 bases between them. The CDR3 DNA reads TGTGCCTGGAGTGTTATCGGGGAGCTGTTTTTT. Translating gives CAWSVIGELFF.

The table lists this clone with a count of one. The chain is built from TRBV7-2 and TRBJ1-2; 9 bases align to TRBD1. The trim removed 4 bases at V and 1 base at J, leaving 4 bases unmatched. Germline CDR1 is SGHTA and CDR2 is FQGNSA. This CDR3 is 15 amino acids long. CDR3: CASSSQTGGNYGYTF. DNA of the CDR3: TGTGCCAGCAGCTCCCAGACAGGGGGTAACTATGGCTACACCTTC.

The V call is TRBV6-1, the J call TRBJ2-5; TRBD2 is a possible D gene (6 bases). Trimming stripped 8 bases from V and 0 bases from J, with 7 bases between. Germline-derived CDR1 and CDR2 are MNHNS and SASEGT. The CDR3 length is 12 residues. CDR3 residues: CASGRYQETQYF. The DNA for the CDR3 is TGTGCCAGCGGGAGGTACCAAGAGACCCAGTACTTC.

This sequence joins TRBV6-1 and TRBJ2-7; TRBD1 aligns across 8 bases. With V trimmed by 5 bases and J by 6 bases, 9 bases remained unmatched. Germline V gene data show CDR1 as MNHNS and CDR2 as SASEGT. This CDR3 comprises 14 residues. The CDR3 protein is CASSPRTGSLEQYF. The DNA of the CDR3 is TGTGCCAGCAGTCCCCGGACAGGGTCCCTCGAGCAGTACTTC.

The chain joins TRBV15 to TRBJ2-2; 7 nucleotides match TRBD2. The CDR3 runs to 15 residues. Per germline, CDR1 LNHNV and CDR2 YYDKDF (reference sequence). J lost 5 bases, V lost 1 base, and 4 bases had no gene match. CDR3 nucleotides: TGTGCCACCAGCAGAGCCGGGGGGAAGACCGGGGAGCTGTTTTTT. This sequence encodes CATSRAGGKTGELFF.

The V call is TRBV6-1, the J call TRBJ2-7; 9 bases are shared with TRBD1. Germline-derived CDR1 and CDR2 are MNHNS and SASEGT. Unmatched junction bases numbered 3, after V lost 1 base and J lost 2 bases. This CDR3 has 15 residues. CDR3 protein: CASSEGDRAPYEQYV. The CDR3 DNA is TGTGCCAGCAGTGAAGGGGACAGGGCACCCTACGAGCAGTACGTC.

V and J are TRBV2 and TRBJ1-5; TRBD1 is a possible D gene (5 bases). Germline V gene lookup returns CDR1 SNHLY and CDR2 FYNNEI. The CDR3 spans 14 residues. V shed 5 bases and J shed 2 bases, with 10 bases lying between them. CDR3 amino acids: CASSQGSGNQPQHF. For the CDR3, the DNA is TGTGCCAGCAGTCAGGGAAGTGGCAATCAGCCCCAGCATTTT. Full variable domain (remainder filled in from reference TRBV2 and TRBJ1-5): EPEVTQTPSHQVTQMGQEVILRCVPISNHLYFYWYRQILGQKVEFLVSFYNNEISEKSEIFDDQFSVERPDGSNFTLKIRSTKLEDSAMYFCASSQGSGNQPQHFGDGTRLSIL.

The gene calls are TRBV18 and TRBJ2-7; 10 bases map to TRBD2. The germline V gene has CDR1 KGHSH and CDR2 LQKENI. J was trimmed by 5 bases and V by 3 bases; bases with no gene match: 7. CDR3 length: 15 amino acids. The CDR3 is CASSPSSGRRDEQYF. The CDR3 DNA reads as TGTGCCAGCTCACCCTCTAGCGGGAGACGGGACGAGCAGTACTTC.

The sample holds a few counts of this clone. The chain has TRBV9 and TRBJ1-3; possibly TRBD1 for D (5 bases). This CDR3 region has 13 residues. The germline V and J ends were trimmed by 3 bases and 8 bases, with 12 bases remaining between them. CDR1 and CDR2 (germline): SGDLS, YYNGEE. The CDR3 DNA follows: TGTGCCAGCAGCGAAACATGGGGGGACACCATATATTTT. This translates into CASSETWGDTIYF.

The rearrangement joins TRBV2 to TRBJ1-1, with 9 bases matching TRBD1. Trimming cost V 6 bases and J 0 bases; bases outside gene matches: 5. Germline loops: CDR1 SNHLY, CDR2 FYNNEI. The CDR3 is 15 amino acids. The CDR3 DNA sequence: TGTGCCAGCAGGGGGGACAGGGCTCTGAACACTGAAGCTTTCTTT. Translating it yields CASRGDRALNTEAFF.

This chain joins TRBV6-1 and TRBJ2-5; tentative D call: TRBD2 (6 bases). The germline V and J ends were trimmed by 4 bases and 4 bases, with 19 bases remaining between them. The CDR3 is 16 residues long. Germline assignment: CDR1 MNHNS and CDR2 SASEGT. The CDR3 sequence: CASSVAGRSYGETQYF. The CDR3 DNA is TGTGCCAGCAGTGTGGCGGGACGGTCATACGGAGAGACCCAGTACTTC.

The rearrangement links TRBV2 to TRBJ2-1; maybe TRBD2 (6 bases). The germline V gene encodes CDR1 SNHLY and CDR2 FYNNEI. Between the trimmed V and J ends, which lost 1 base and 4 bases, there was a span of 11 bases. The CDR3 is 15 residues long. For the CDR3, the DNA is TGTGCCAGCAGTGAAGGACCGGCGGGATACAATGAGCAGTTCTTC. Protein sequence: CASSEGPAGYNEQFF. Complete variable domain (other parts from reference TRBV2 and TRBJ2-1): EPEVTQTPSHQVTQMGQEVILRCVPISNHLYFYWYRQILGQKVEFLVSFYNNEISEKSEIFDDQFSVERPDGSNFTLKIRSTKLEDSAMYFCASSEGPAGYNEQFFGPGTRLTVL.

The chain recombines TRBV9 with TRBJ1-3; the D gene is possibly TRBD1 (5 bases). Germline loops: CDR1 SGDLS, CDR2 YYNGEE. CDR3 length equals 13 residues. Trimming cost V 2 bases and J 8 bases, with 11 bases left between them. The CDR3 DNA follows: TGTGCCAGCAGCGTTTGGGGGGTGGACACCATATATTTT. This codes for CASSVWGVDTIYF.

V gene TRBV27 combines with J gene TRBJ1-2; tentative D call: TRBD1 (5 bases). CDR1 and CDR2 from the germline V gene are MNHEY and SMNVEV (reference sequence). CDR3 size: 13 residues. The V end lost 5 bases, the J end lost 4 bases, and 11 bases lay between the germline ends. CDR3 DNA sequence: TGTGCCAGCAGTAAACAGGAGAGCTATGGCTACACCTTC. Translating it yields CASSKQESYGYTF.

This sequence joins TRBV18 and TRBJ1-1; 8 nucleotides line up with TRBD1. With V trimmed by 6 bases and J by 5 bases, 8 bases remained unmatched. The germline CDR1 and CDR2 sequences are KGHSH and LQKENI. The CDR3 runs to 14 residues. The CDR3 DNA reads as TGTGCCAGCTCTCGGGACAGGACAATTACTGAAGCTTTCTTT. It specifies CASSRDRTITEAFF. Combining the CDR3 with reference TRBV18 and TRBJ1-1 gives the whole variable domain NAGVMQNPRHLVRRRGQEARLRCSPMKGHSHVYWYRQLPEEGLKFMVYLQKENIIDESGMPKERFSAEFPKEGPSILRIQQVVRGDSAAYFCASSRDRTITEAFFGQGTRLTVV.

The chain carries TRBV9 and TRBJ1-3; D remains unclear. The ends were cut back, 0 bases at V and 0 bases at J, with 7 bases in the middle. Germline CDR1 and CDR2: SGDLS and YYNGEE. This CDR3 spans 15 amino acids. The CDR3 DNA follows: TGTGCCAGCAGCGTAGATGGCAGCTCTGGAAACACCATATATTTT. Translating gives CASSVDGSSGNTIYF. The whole variable domain, filled in from reference TRBV9 and TRBJ1-3, reads DSGVTQTPKHLITATGQRVTLRCSPRSGDLSVYWYQQSLDQGLQFLIQYYNGEERAKGNILERFSAQQFPDLHSELNLSSLELGDSALYFCASSVDGSSGNTIYFGEGSWLTVV.

This chain links TRBV7-7 with TRBJ2-2; no clear D. CDR1 and CDR2 (germline): SSHAT, FNYEAQ (reference sequence). This CDR3 comprises 14 residues. CDR3 in DNA: TGTGCGGTTCGCGACAAGAGAAATTCCGGGGAGCTGTTTTTT. This sequence encodes CAVRDKRNSGELFF.